This TCR beta chain was recorded in a study of cytomegalovirus exposure and HLA in healthy donors. Findings and limits, study-wide: In a later analysis, most CMV-associated TCR beta chains appeared HLA-restricted. Rarity marked most TCR sequences, yet some public TCRs occurred in many donors.

The PCR used 60 Vbeta and 13 Jbeta primers. Produced via immunoSEQ multiplex PCR; TCRdb's table is partial and in-frame only. The data contain some 200,000 clones, over 70% of them singletons. Turning to this clone: Antigen unknown. The junction does not match germline at one end; this may be a read error.

This CDR3 contains 15 residues. Per the germline V gene, CDR1 is SGHRS and CDR2 is YFSETQ. The specimen was PBMCs. This rearrangement joins TRBV5-1 to TRBJ2-1; 8 bases map to TRBD2. The TCR comes from a woman aged 60-70 years in good health and CMV-seropositive. CDR3 nucleotide sequence: TGCGCCAGCAGTGGGGGGCGGGAGGTCTACAATGAGCAGCTCTTC. Translation: CASSGGREVYNEQLF.